The 20 T cell receptor beta chains below come from one sample, sequenced in a study. TCRdb passed the RT-PCR reads through MiXCR, listing each CDR3 protein once. The repertoire holds about 700,000 distinct CDR3 sequences, with approximately 15% as singletons. Sequenced: memory CD4+ T cells from blood. These receptors all stem from a female donor in good health, serving as a healthy control.

This clonotype has a count of ten or more. The chain is built from TRBV5-6 and TRBJ2-1, with 12 bases identical to TRBD2. Germline lookup yields CDR1 SGHDT and CDR2 YYEEEE. V trimming: 3 bases; J trimming: 9 bases; junction bases outside the gene matches: 10. CDR3 length equals 16 residues. The CDR3: CASSYRTSGISGEQFF. The CDR3 coding sequence is TGTGCCAGCAGCTACAGGACTAGCGGGATTTCGGGTGAGCAGTTCTTC.

CDR3 nucleotide sequence: TGTGCCAGCAGTGACCAAACAGGGGTTGAGGAAAAACTGTTTTTT. Its translation: CASSDQTGVEEKLFF. This rearrangement joins TRBV6-1 to TRBJ1-4; 7 bases are shared with TRBD1. Per the germline V gene, CDR1 is MNHNS and CDR2 is SASEGT. The CDR3 consists of 15 residues. V trimming: 3 bases; J trimming: 8 bases; junction bases outside the gene matches: 9.

This clonotype is medium-sized in the sample. The chain recombines TRBV4-3 with TRBJ1-5; D gene uncertain. The V gene's germline CDR1 is LGHNA and CDR2 YSLEER. This CDR3 region has 16 residues. V gave up 0 bases and J gave up 9 bases, with 18 bases separating them. The CDR3 loop reads CASSQEPDPILWPQHF. In DNA form, the CDR3 reads TGCGCCAGCAGCCAAGAGCCCGACCCGATCTTGTGGCCCCAGCATTTT.

The chain uses TRBV5-1 and TRBJ2-7; perhaps TRBD1 as D (6 bases). The CDR3 contains 18 residues. V lost 5 bases to trimming and J lost 6 bases, with 30 bases between them. Germline CDR1 and CDR2: SGHRS and YFSETQ. DNA for the CDR3: TGCGCCAGCAGTACCCCGCCCAGACAGGCCCTCTCTCTACGCGAGCAGTACTTC. The encoded protein is CASSTPPRQALSLREQYF. The full variable domain, completed using reference TRBV5-1 and TRBJ2-7, is KAGVTQTPRYLIKTRGQQVTLSCSPISGHRSVSWYQQTPGQGLQFLFEYFSETQRNKGNFPGRFSGRQFSNSRSEMNVSTLELGDSALYLCASSTPPRQALSLREQYFGPGTRLTVT.

This clonotype appeared many times. The rearrangement links TRBV12-3 or TRBV12-4 to TRBJ2-1; TRBD1 or TRBD2 may be the D gene (5 bases each). V lost 3 bases and J 7 bases, leaving 16 bases between the germline ends. CDR3 length: 15 residues. As DNA, the CDR3 is TGTGCCAGCAGTTTCGTCGGGACGTTAGCAAATGAGCAGTTCTTC. This sequence encodes CASSFVGTLANEQFF.

The J gene is TRBJ2-1, the V gene TRBV12-2. TRBV12-2 is flagged as a pseudogene. This CDR3 is built from 15 residues. In nucleotides, the CDR3 is TGTGCAAGTCGCTTAGCGCGGGCTTGTGAGAATGAGCAGTTCTTC. This encodes CASRLARACENEQFF.

The sample holds a few counts of this clonotype. This chain links TRBV7-9 with TRBJ1-3; a possible D gene is TRBD1 (5 bases). V was trimmed by 4 bases and J by 1 base, leaving 11 bases between them. The CDR3 has 15 amino acids. Germline V gene lookup returns CDR1 SEHNR and CDR2 FQNEAQ (reference sequence). The CDR3 is CASSWESGSGNTIYF. In DNA form, the CDR3 reads TGTGCCAGCAGCTGGGAATCAGGGTCTGGAAACACCATATATTTT.

This clonotype was found many times. V is TRBV4-3 and J is TRBJ1-6, with 10 positions matching TRBD1. J lost 7 bases, V lost 3 bases, and 6 bases had no gene match. The CDR3 contains 16 residues. Germline V lookup: CDR1 LGHNA, CDR2 YSLEER. The CDR3 DNA sequence: TGCGCCAGCAGCCAGGGACAGGGGATCCAGAATTCACCCCTCCACTTT. It encodes CASSQGQGIQNSPLHF.

This clonotype has just a few counts. This chain connects TRBV5-1 to TRBJ2-5; 8 nucleotides line up with TRBD2. CDR3 length: 15 amino acids. The V segment lost 4 bases and the J segment 2 bases; nucleotides outside the gene matches: 7. CDR1 and CDR2 (germline): SGHRS, YFSETQ. The CDR3 loop is CASSPGGAFQETQYF. For the CDR3, the DNA is TGCGCCAGCAGCCCCGGGGGGGCTTTTCAAGAGACCCAGTACTTC.

Of note for this clonotype: A read error may be the cause here, since a much bigger clone is one base away. This chain uses TRBV7-2 with TRBJ2-4, with D hard to call. CDR3 length: 14 amino acids. Germline-derived CDR1 and CDR2 are SGHTA and FQGNSA. Here the CDR3 reads CASSTDTSKTIQYF. CDR3 nucleotides: TGTGCCAGCAGCACCGACACCTCCAAAACCATTCAGTACTTC.

CDR3 DNA sequence: TGTGCCAGCTCACGGTTCGGGGGGGACAATCAGCCCCAGCATTTT. Its translation: CASSRFGGDNQPQHF. V usage is TRBV18 and J usage is TRBJ1-5; the D gene is possibly TRBD1 (5 bases). CDR1 is KGHSH and CDR2 is LQKENI in the germline V gene. The CDR3 has 15 amino acids. The V end lost 4 bases, the J end lost 3 bases, and 13 bases lay between the germline ends.

Only a few counts were recorded for this clonotype. The V gene is TRBV12-3 or TRBV12-4, the J gene TRBJ1-5; a possible D gene is TRBD1 (5 bases). There are 16 residues in the CDR3. Trimming took off 6 bases at V and 2 bases at J, with 17 bases between the two ends. CDR3 residues: CASSPQVGRGNQPQHF. The CDR3, as DNA: TGTGCCAGCAGCCCACAGGTTGGTCGGGGCAATCAGCCCCAGCATTTT.

This clonotype occurred a few times. This chain joins TRBV20-1 and TRBJ1-2, with D tentatively TRBD1 (5 bases). V lost 2 bases, J lost 6 bases, and 13 bases lay in between. Germline V CDR1 and CDR2: DFQATT, SNEGSKA (reference sequence). The CDR3 has 13 amino acids. The CDR3 nucleotides are TGCAGTGCTAGATGGGGGTCCGGGAATGGCTACACCTTC. Translating it yields CSARWGSGNGYTF.

This clonotype appeared a few times. V gene TRBV5-5 combines with J gene TRBJ1-5, with 7 bases matching TRBD1. The V gene end was trimmed by 4 bases and the J gene end by 5 bases; junction bases not matched to a gene: 6. This CDR3 spans 14 amino acids. Per the germline V gene, CDR1 is SGHKS and CDR2 is YYEKEE (reference sequence). Written as DNA, the CDR3 is TGTGCCAGCAGCCCAGGGACAGCTGATCAGCCCCAGCATTTT. Translation gives CASSPGTADQPQHF.

The sample holds a few counts of this clonotype. The genes are TRBV7-3 and TRBJ1-1; TRBD1 is a possible D gene (6 bases). Germline V CDR1 and CDR2: SGHTA, FQGTGA. Trimming removed 5 bases from V and 5 bases from J, with 18 bases in between. The CDR3 runs to 15 residues. For the CDR3, the DNA is TGTGCCAGCAGCCCTACCCCACAGGGTTGGACTGAAGCTTTCTTT. Amino acids: CASSPTPQGWTEAFF.

Here the CDR3 DNA reads TGCGCCAGCAGCCAAGAATTCCCTAGCGGGGCAGAGACCCAGTACTTC. Translated, it gives CASSQEFPSGAETQYF. The gene calls are TRBV4-3 and TRBJ2-5; TRBD2 matches at 9 bases. V lost 0 bases, J lost 4 bases, and 6 bases stayed unmatched. The CDR3 loop spans 16 amino acids. The V gene's germline CDR1 is LGHNA and CDR2 YSLEER.

This clonotype was observed a few times. The chain carries TRBV3-1 and TRBJ1-5; D gene ambiguous. The V gene lost 4 bases and the J gene lost 3 bases, with 10 bases spanning the gap. The CDR3 contains 14 residues. Germline V lookup: CDR1 LGHDT, CDR2 YNNKEL (reference sequence). CDR3: CASSRNPANQPQHF. CDR3 sequence (DNA): TGTGCCAGCAGCCGCAATCCGGCCAATCAGCCCCAGCATTTT.

This clonotype has ten or more counts. This chain joins TRBV20-1 and TRBJ1-2; D not certain. Germline V gives CDR1 DFQATT, CDR2 SNEGSKA (reference sequence). The V end lost 5 bases, the J end lost 0 bases, and 10 bases lay between the germline ends. There are 13 residues in the CDR3. This CDR3 is CSALGSANYGYTF. The CDR3 nucleotides read TGCAGTGCTCTAGGCAGTGCTAACTATGGCTACACCTTC.

This clonotype was counted only a few times. The chain's CDR3 is CASSLQGISEAFF. For the CDR3, the DNA is TGTGCCAGCTCACTGCAGGGAATTTCTGAAGCTTTCTTT. This chain joins TRBV18 and TRBJ1-1; TRBD1 is a possible D gene (5 bases). Germline loops: CDR1 KGHSH, CDR2 LQKENI. V was trimmed by 4 bases and J by 6 bases, leaving 12 bases between them. This CDR3 comprises 13 residues.

V is TRBV28 and J is TRBJ2-5; D is ambiguous. The CDR3 has 14 residues. V was shortened by 5 bases and J by 5 bases, with 15 bases between the two germline ends. Germline V gives CDR1 MDHEN, CDR2 SYDVKM. CDR3 in DNA: TGTGCCAGCAGTCACCGGGTCGACGGTGAGACCCAGTACTTC. Protein sequence: CASSHRVDGETQYF.